One sample yielded the 7 T cell receptor beta chains listed below, sequenced in a study of T cell repertoires in cytomegalovirus infection. Using its own MiXCR run on the reads, TCRdb lists one record per CDR3 protein. The sample shows hundreds of thousands of distinct CDR3 sequences, roughly 26% of them seen only once. Material: CD8+ T cells from PBMCs. The receptors originated from a human donor in good health (CMV status not recorded). Some clones in this sample may be carry-over from other donors' samples.

In this sample, this clonotype turned up many times. The rearrangement uses TRBV7-2 and TRBJ1-1; possibly TRBD1 for D (5 bases). The CDR3 is 13 amino acids. V was pared by 7 bases and J by 5 bases, with 14 bases between. CDR1 and CDR2 from the germline V gene are SGHTA and FQGNSA. For the CDR3, the DNA is TGTGCCAGCAAAAGGGGCGGGAGGACTGAAGCTTTCTTT. As protein: CASKRGGRTEAFF.

This clonotype came up a few times. This chain uses TRBV14 with TRBJ2-7; 9 bases align to TRBD1. CDR1 is SGHDN, CDR2 FVKESK, per germline. This CDR3 region has 15 residues. Unmatched junction bases numbered 11, after V lost 4 bases and J lost 7 bases. The CDR3 spells CASSRTGTGTGEQYF. In DNA form, the CDR3 reads TGTGCCAGCAGCCGGACCGGGACAGGGACGGGGGAGCAGTACTTC.

This sequence joins TRBV2 and TRBJ2-1; 13 positions agree with TRBD2. The CDR3 is 17 residues long. The trim removed 7 bases at V and 9 bases at J, leaving 15 bases unmatched. Germline V gives CDR1 SNHLY, CDR2 FYNNEI. The CDR3 region has the DNA TGTGCCAGCAACGGACTAGCGGGGGAAGATTACAATAGTGAGCAGTTCTTC. This translates into CASNGLAGEDYNSEQFF. The whole variable domain, filled in from reference TRBV2 and TRBJ2-1, reads EPEVTQTPSHQVTQMGQEVILRCVPISNHLYFYWYRQILGQKVEFLVSFYNNEISEKSEIFDDQFSVERPDGSNFTLKIRSTKLEDSAMYFCASNGLAGEDYNSEQFFGPGTRLTVL.

The gene calls are TRBV27 and TRBJ2-2; D perhaps matches TRBD2 (7 bases). Germline V gene sequence: CDR1 MNHEY, CDR2 SMNVEV (reference sequence). V shed 2 bases and J shed 4 bases, with 17 bases lying between them. The CDR3 consists of 17 residues. This CDR3 is CASSLLGGGPSTGELFF. The CDR3 region has the DNA TGTGCCAGCAGTTTACTCGGCGGGGGCCCATCCACCGGGGAGCTGTTTTTT.

This clonotype showed up just a few times. V and J are TRBV20-1 and TRBJ1-6; D unresolved. The CDR3 contains 16 residues. Trimming cost V 4 bases and J 7 bases, with 20 bases left between them. Germline CDR1 reads DFQATT; CDR2 reads SNEGSKA (reference sequence). The CDR3, as DNA: TGCAGTGCTATGAAAGAGTTTACGAGAGAGAATTCACCCCTCCACTTT. Protein sequence: CSAMKEFTRENSPLHF.

There are a few counts of this clonotype. The chain joins TRBV29-1 to TRBJ2-1; the D gene is possibly TRBD1 (6 bases). This CDR3 contains 13 residues. Germline V gene lookup returns CDR1 SQVTM and CDR2 ANQGSEA. V lost 6 bases and J lost 7, with 16 bases in between. The CDR3 sequence: CSVRLLGANEQFF. CDR3 sequence (DNA): TGCAGCGTCAGACTCCTGGGGGCGAATGAGCAGTTCTTC.

Regarding this clonotype: This may stem from a read error, because a much larger clone lies one nucleotide away. This rearrangement joins TRBV7-4 to TRBJ1-4; D perhaps matches TRBD1 (6 bases). Trimming pared 2 bases from V and 3 bases from J, leaving 10 bases between. Germline V gene lookup returns CDR1 SGHVT and CDR2 SQSDAQ. The CDR3 extends over 15 amino acids. CDR3 loop: CASSLLGHPNEKLFF. CDR3 coding DNA: TGTGCCAGCAGCTTACTGGGACACCCTAATGAAAAACTGTTTTTT.